The rows below give T cell receptor beta chains drawn from one sample of a study of blood T cells in healthy people across ages. TCRdb ran MiXCR on the 5' RACE reads and lists one entry per CDR3 protein. In the table there are around 820,000 distinct CDR3 sequences, roughly 25% of which are singletons. These data were likewise used in another study, on T cells of mothers and their children.

Sequenced input: blood. All receptors come from a boy younger than 18 in good health. Each CDR3 is given with its conserved first and last residue. A D gene is named only where the DNA matches it firmly. Only part of the rows carry a size: once, few, many, or a class if the clone is expanded.

V gene: TRBV5-5
J gene: TRBJ1-1
clone size: -
D gene: -
CDR3 protein: CASSPRVDTEAFF
CDR3 DNA: TGTGCCAGCAGCCCCAGGGTAGACACTGAAGCTTTCTTT

V gene: TRBV7-9
J gene: TRBJ1-2
clone size: -
D gene: TRBD1
CDR3 protein: CASSDGQDKNYGYTF
CDR3 DNA: TGTGCCAGCAGTGACGGACAGGATAAAAACTATGGCTACACCTTC

V gene: TRBV3-1
J gene: TRBJ1-4
clone size: -
D gene: -
CDR3 protein: CASSRDSGTEKLFF
CDR3 DNA: TGTGCCAGCAGCCGGGACTCCGGGACTGAAAAACTGTTTTTT

V gene: TRBV12-3/TRBV12-4
J gene: TRBJ2-1
clone size: few
D gene: -
CDR3 protein: CASNPNPREAGDEQFF
CDR3 DNA: TGTGCCAGCAACCCAAACCCCCGGGAGGCAGGGGATGAGCAGTTCTTC

V gene: TRBV28
J gene: TRBJ1-2
clone size: few
D gene: -
CDR3 protein: CASSIDENYGYTF
CDR3 DNA: TGTGCCAGCAGCATCGACGAGAACTATGGCTACACCTTC

V gene: TRBV20-1
J gene: TRBJ2-3
clone size: few
D gene: -
CDR3 protein: CSVHHSTDTQYF
CDR3 DNA: TGCAGTGTCCACCACAGCACAGATACGCAGTATTTT

V gene: TRBV29-1
J gene: TRBJ2-1
clone size: -
D gene: TRBD1
CDR3 protein: CSVEGADRDNGQFF
CDR3 DNA: TGCAGCGTTGAAGGGGCGGACAGGGACAATGGGCAGTTCTTC

V gene: TRBV3-1
J gene: TRBJ2-2
clone size: few
D gene: -
CDR3 protein: CASSQLRSGRANTGELFF
CDR3 DNA: TGTGCCAGCAGCCAATTAAGGAGCGGGCGCGCGAACACCGGGGAGCTGTTTTTT

V gene: TRBV7-9
J gene: TRBJ2-1
clone size: once
D gene: -
CDR3 protein: CASSLSYGIGLGYNEQFF
CDR3 DNA: TGTGCCAGCAGCTTAAGTTACGGGATTGGGTTGGGATACAATGAGCAGTTCTTC

V gene: TRBV7-8
J gene: TRBJ2-1
clone size: -
D gene: TRBD2
CDR3 protein: CVSSLASYSSGRSYNEQFF
CDR3 DNA: TGTGTCAGCAGCTTAGCTTCATACTCTAGCGGGCGTTCCTACAATGAGCAGTTCTTC

V gene: TRBV9
J gene: TRBJ2-5
clone size: few
D gene: TRBD1
CDR3 protein: CASSVGGQLETQYF
CDR3 DNA: TGTGCCAGCAGCGTAGGGGGACAGCTAGAGACCCAGTACTTC

V gene: TRBV4-3
J gene: TRBJ1-1
clone size: few
D gene: -
CDR3 protein: CASSQEAGWTEAFF
CDR3 DNA: TGCGCCAGCAGCCAAGAAGCAGGGTGGACTGAAGCTTTCTTT

V gene: TRBV4-1
J gene: TRBJ1-2
clone size: few
D gene: TRBD1
CDR3 protein: CASSQTGTDSYGYTF
CDR3 DNA: TGCGCCAGCAGCCAGACCGGGACAGACAGTTATGGCTACACCTTC

V gene: TRBV28
J gene: TRBJ2-2
clone size: few
D gene: -
CDR3 protein: CASSLTGGPGELFF
CDR3 DNA: TGTGCCAGCAGTTTAACTGGGGGACCCGGGGAGCTGTTTTTT

V gene: TRBV11-2
J gene: TRBJ1-1
clone size: -
D gene: -
CDR3 protein: CASSLDSDRGAFF
CDR3 DNA: TGTGCCAGCAGCTTAGACTCGGACAGAGGAGCTTTCTTT

V gene: TRBV4-3
J gene: TRBJ1-2
clone size: -
D gene: -
CDR3 protein: CASSQVWMDTYGYTF
CDR3 DNA: TGCGCCAGCAGCCAAGTCTGGATGGACACCTATGGCTACACCTTC

V gene: TRBV5-6
J gene: TRBJ2-3
clone size: -
D gene: -
CDR3 protein: CASGVTNWGTDTQYF
CDR3 DNA: TGTGCCAGCGGCGTGACTAACTGGGGCACAGATACGCAGTATTTT

V gene: TRBV5-1
J gene: TRBJ2-6
clone size: -
D gene: TRBD1
CDR3 protein: CASSQGTVGANVLTF
CDR3 DNA: TGCGCCAGCAGCCAAGGGACAGTTGGGGCCAACGTCCTGACTTTC

V gene: TRBV7-9
J gene: TRBJ2-3
clone size: -
D gene: -
CDR3 protein: CASSYIQGYEDTQYF
CDR3 DNA: TGTGCCAGCAGCTATATACAGGGTTATGAAGATACGCAGTATTTT

V gene: TRBV9
J gene: TRBJ2-5
clone size: few
D gene: TRBD2
CDR3 protein: CASSVAASGGQETQYF
CDR3 DNA: TGTGCCAGCAGCGTAGCGGCTAGCGGGGGGCAGGAGACCCAGTACTTC